This T cell receptor beta chain was sequenced in a study of identical twins. Via MiXCR, TCRdb re-called the 5' RACE reads, giving one row per CDR3 protein. This sample has approximately 210,000 distinct CDR3 sequences, with 5.5% to 7.5% found just once. From germline, CDR1 is SGHRS and CDR2 YFSETQ. V shed 4 bases and J 6 bases; nucleotides not matched to a gene: 4. The CDR3 is 15 amino acids. General study results and limits: For cord blood, abundant beta clonotypes had fewer insertions, unlike memory repertoires, which showed none.

In its sample, this clonotype was seen many times. Its antigen is as yet unknown. This sample also appeared in a second study, on T cells expressing NK-cell markers.

This receptor was identified in a woman aged 18 to 35 in good health. Sequences were obtained from CD8+ T cells sorted from blood. This chain connects TRBV5-1 to TRBJ2-1; 13 nucleotides agree with TRBD2. The CDR3 DNA sequence: TGCGCCAGCAGCCCCGGACTAGCGGGAGTCAATGAGCAGTTCTTC. The encoded protein is CASSPGLAGVNEQFF.